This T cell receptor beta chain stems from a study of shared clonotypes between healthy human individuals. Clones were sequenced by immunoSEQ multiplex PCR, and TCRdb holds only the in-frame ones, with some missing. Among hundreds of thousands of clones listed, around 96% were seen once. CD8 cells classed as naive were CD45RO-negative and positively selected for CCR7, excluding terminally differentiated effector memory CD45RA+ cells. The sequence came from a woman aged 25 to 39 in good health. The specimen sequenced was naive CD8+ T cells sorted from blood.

The CDR3 DNA follows: TGTGCCAGCAGCCCCCGCAATTTAGGGGGCGCTTTGTACGAGCAGTACTTC. Its translation is CASSPRNLGGALYEQYF. The chain has TRBV13 and TRBJ2-7; 7 positions match TRBD1. Germline assignment: CDR1 PRHDT and CDR2 FYEKMQ (reference sequence). This CDR3 is 17 amino acids long. V lost 5 bases and J lost 4; bases outside the gene matches: 17.